This entry is about one TCR beta chain. Extracted from the samples, RNA was reverse transcribed into cDNA to serve as the sequencing template. Sequenced by immunoSEQ multiplex PCR; TCRdb stores in-frame clones only, minus some. The data show about 110,000 clones, 84% seen once. Treatment defined: oral pan-JAK inhibitor, 5-10 mg twice daily. This entry is derived from a study of CD8+ T cells in alopecia areata. Study as a whole: Oral tofacitinib (5 to 10 mg twice daily) was administered to treated patients.

Germline values: CDR1 MNHEY, CDR2 SMNVEV (reference sequence). This CDR3 is built from 14 residues. The V and J ends lost 6 bases and 5 bases, in that order; junction bases with no gene match: 6. The input for sequencing was CD8+ T cells sorted from blood, taken at week 24, from a patient treated with tofacitinib. This TCR was recovered from a human donor with alopecia areata. The V call is TRBV27, the J call TRBJ2-3; TRBD1 matches at 9 bases. CDR3 region: CASRRQGGVDTQYF. Written as DNA, the CDR3 is TGTGCCAGCAGGCGACAGGGGGGAGTAGATACGCAGTATTTT.